The 19 T cell receptor beta chains listed next were all sequenced from one sample in a study of pediatric ulcerative colitis. TCRdb's table, derived via immunoSEQ multiplex PCR, lists solely in-frame clones and lacks some. The data hold around 61,000 clones, with roughly nine tenths observed a single time. Sequenced material: blood. These TCRs come from a boy younger than 18 with severe ulcerative colitis.

The chain joins TRBV29-1 to TRBJ1-1; D gene ambiguous. The CDR3 contains 15 residues. Trimming took 7 bases from V and 2 from J, leaving 20 bases between them. CDR1 is SQVTM, CDR2 ANQGSEA, per germline. CDR3: CSAAGGPAPNTEAFF. Written as DNA, the CDR3 is TGCAGCGCTGCGGGAGGCCCGGCCCCAAACACTGAAGCTTTCTTT.

The chain combines TRBV14 with TRBJ2-2, with a possible D match to TRBD1 (6 bases). Trimming shortened V by 5 bases and J by 6 bases, and 10 bases separated the two germline ends. The CDR3 is 13 residues long. CDR1 is SGHDN and CDR2 is FVKESK in the germline V gene. CDR3 in DNA: TGTGCCAGCAGCGCATACAGGGCCGGGGAGCTGTTTTTT. Its protein is CASSAYRAGELFF.

The genes are TRBV4-3 and TRBJ2-2, with D hard to call. Germline V lookup: CDR1 LGHNA, CDR2 YSLEER. V shed 5 bases and J shed 3 bases, with 10 bases lying between them. The length of the CDR3 is 14 residues. The CDR3 region has the DNA TGCGCCAGCAGCTACACTGGGGACACCGGGGAGCTGTTTTTT. Translation gives CASSYTGDTGELFF.

The CDR3 DNA is TGTGCCAGCAGCTTTCGCGGGAGTGGCGAGCAGTACTTC. It translates to CASSFRGSGEQYF. The chain couples TRBV7-2 to TRBJ2-7, with 7 bases matching TRBD2. Germline V lookup: CDR1 SGHTA, CDR2 FQGNSA. This CDR3 has 13 amino acids. The ends lost 3 bases at V and 6 bases at J; junction bases unmatched: 5.

The chain links TRBV2 to TRBJ2-6; TRBD2 matches 9 bases. Germline CDR1 is SNHLY and CDR2 is FYNNEI. V was clipped by 6 bases and J by 0 bases; unmatched bases: 6. The CDR3 spans 17 residues. CDR3 in amino acids: CASRTTSGGSGANVLTF. The CDR3 DNA follows: TGTGCCAGCAGGACGACTAGCGGAGGCTCTGGGGCCAACGTCCTGACTTTC.

The chain has TRBV5-4 and TRBJ2-3; D is uncertain. The CDR3 sequence is 13 residues long. V was pared by 3 bases and J by 4 bases, with 9 bases between. Germline CDR1 reads SGHNT; CDR2 reads YYREEE (reference sequence). CDR3 residues: CASSSEIPDTQYF. CDR3 bases: TGTGCCAGCAGCTCGGAGATACCAGATACGCAGTATTTT. The variable domain in full, with the rest retrieved from reference TRBV5-4 and TRBJ2-3, is ETGVTQSPTHLIKTRGQQVTLRCSSQSGHNTVSWYQQALGQGPQFIFQYYREEENGRGNFPPRFSGLQFPNYSSELNVNALELDDSALYLCASSSEIPDTQYFGPGTRLTVL.

V usage is TRBV15 and J usage is TRBJ2-5; TRBD2 agrees at 8 bases. The V gene's germline CDR1 is LNHNV and CDR2 YYDKDF (reference sequence). This CDR3 comprises 16 residues. Trimming cost V 1 base and J 2 bases; bases outside gene matches: 6. CDR3 sequence: CATSRGAGVVQETQYF. The CDR3 bases are TGTGCCACCAGCAGAGGAGCGGGAGTAGTTCAAGAGACCCAGTACTTC.

This chain links TRBV4-1 with TRBJ1-4; no clear D. The CDR3 contains 16 residues. Trimming removed 0 bases at V and 0 bases at J, with 8 bases between. Per the germline V gene, CDR1 is MGHRA and CDR2 is YSYEKL. The CDR3 region has the DNA TGCGCCAGCAGCCAAGATGGCAGCGCAACTAATGAAAAACTGTTTTTT. This codes for CASSQDGSATNEKLFF.

The chain combines TRBV5-1 with TRBJ2-7; 12 bases match TRBD2. The CDR3 contains 15 residues. The germline gives CDR1 SGHRS, CDR2 YFSETQ. After removal of 2 bases from V and 2 bases from J, the junction contained 2 bases not matched to a gene. The CDR3 bases are TGCGCCAGCAGCTTAGGACTAGCGGGAACCTACGAGCAGTACTTC. This gives the protein CASSLGLAGTYEQYF.

This chain connects TRBV27 to TRBJ1-2; D remains unclear. V was pared by 5 bases and J by 4 bases, with 14 bases between. The CDR3 sequence is 14 residues long. CDR1 and CDR2 from the germline V gene are MNHEY and SMNVEV (reference sequence). As DNA, the CDR3 is TGTGCCAGCAGTGCAGGACTCTCTTCCTATGGCTACACCTTC. Encoded protein: CASSAGLSSYGYTF.

The chain couples TRBV19 to TRBJ1-2, with D possibly being TRBD1 (5 bases). CDR1 is LNHDA, CDR2 SQIVND, per germline (reference sequence). The CDR3 extends over 13 amino acids. V was pared by 5 bases and J by 3 bases, with 10 bases between. In DNA form, the CDR3 reads TGTGCCAGTAGTCCCAGGGAGGACTATGGCTACACCTTC. Translating it yields CASSPREDYGYTF.

This chain connects TRBV10-1 to TRBJ2-5; D perhaps matches TRBD2 (5 bases). Germline CDR1 is WNHNN and CDR2 is SYGVQD (reference sequence). Trimming took 2 bases from V and 1 from J, leaving 14 bases between them. This CDR3 contains 16 residues. CDR3: CASSERYGAAQETQYF. CDR3 DNA: TGCGCCAGCAGTGAGAGATATGGAGCGGCCCAAGAGACCCAGTACTTC.

The V call is TRBV4-1, the J call TRBJ1-1; D perhaps matches TRBD1 (5 bases). V lost 0 bases and J lost 4, with 9 bases in between. CDR3 length: 14 residues. Germline values: CDR1 MGHRA, CDR2 YSYEKL. CDR3 in DNA: TGCGCCAGCAGCCAAGAGGGGGGTATCACTGAAGCTTTCTTT. It codes for CASSQEGGITEAFF.

The V call is TRBV5-1, the J call TRBJ1-2; perhaps TRBD1 as D (5 bases). The germline V gene has CDR1 SGHRS and CDR2 YFSETQ. Trimming took 0 bases from V and 4 from J, leaving 10 bases between them. The CDR3 is 14 residues long. CDR3 in amino acids: CASSLGDRGYGYTF. CDR3 DNA: TGCGCCAGCAGCTTGGGGGACCGAGGCTATGGCTACACCTTC.

CDR3 sequence: CASSYKGNEQYF. The CDR3 DNA reads as TGTGCCAGCAGTTACAAAGGGAACGAGCAGTACTTC. The rearrangement uses TRBV6-5 and TRBJ2-7; D is ambiguous. V was shortened by 2 bases and J by 5 bases, with 7 bases between the two germline ends. This CDR3 has 12 amino acids. Germline V gene sequence: CDR1 MNHEY, CDR2 SVGAGI.

The chain combines TRBV5-1 with TRBJ2-1; 7 bases map to TRBD2. The CDR3 length is 16 residues. CDR1 SGHRS and CDR2 YFSETQ come from the germline V gene. Trimming took 4 bases from V and 2 from J; bases not matched to a gene: 9. CDR3 loop: CASSPYGLAAYNEQFF. The CDR3 DNA reads TGCGCCAGCAGCCCCTATGGGCTAGCGGCCTACAATGAGCAGTTCTTC.

This clone was seen a single time. The chain is built from TRBV11-3 and TRBJ2-7; no firm D call. Per the germline V gene, CDR1 is SGHNT and CDR2 is YENEEA. The ends were cut back, 4 bases at V and 2 bases at J, with 15 bases in the middle. The CDR3 is made up of 15 amino acids. The CDR3 region has the DNA TGTGCCAGCAGCTCCTTAGCAATTGCGACCTACGAGCAGTACTTC. It encodes CASSSLAIATYEQYF.

The chain employs TRBV19 and TRBJ1-5; 8 nucleotides align to TRBD1. V trimming: 5 bases; J trimming: 2 bases; junction bases outside the gene matches: 8. CDR1 and CDR2 from the germline V gene are LNHDA and SQIVND (reference sequence). The CDR3 length is 16 residues. CDR3 region: CASSQKQGVGNQPQHF. In DNA form, the CDR3 reads TGTGCCAGTAGTCAAAAACAGGGGGTTGGCAATCAGCCCCAGCATTTT.

The chain links TRBV6-6 to TRBJ1-3; TRBD1 might be the D (6 bases). There are 12 residues in the CDR3. Deletions cut 6 bases from V and 7 bases from J, with 10 bases between. CDR1 is MNHNY and CDR2 is SVGAGI in the germline V gene (reference sequence). For the CDR3, the DNA is TGTGCCAGCAGGTTACAGGGTAACACCATATATTTT. Translation gives CASRLQGNTIYF.